This is a list of T cell receptor beta chains from one sample in a study of identical twins. TCRdb re-called the 5' RACE reads with MiXCR, one entry per CDR3 protein. The sample lists approximately 410,000 distinct CDR3 sequences, approximately 17% occurring once. Sequencing input: naive T cells sorted from blood. All receptors derive from a man aged 50 to 60 in good health. Both conserved end residues are trimmed from each CDR3. Each record gives: clone size, CDR3 length, V gene, J gene, CDR3 protein. The size of a clone is reported for some rows only, either as once, few or many, or as a class for expanded clones.

abundance: NA; len: 11; v_gene: TRBV6-1; j_gene: TRBJ1-3; CDR3aa: ASRPAKGNTIY
abundance: many; len: 13; v_gene: TRBV12-3/TRBV12-4; j_gene: TRBJ1-6; CDR3aa: ASSPEWDLNSPLH
abundance: NA; len: 14; v_gene: TRBV10-3; j_gene: TRBJ1-1; CDR3aa: AISESIGRGTTEAF
abundance: many; len: 10; v_gene: TRBV5-1; j_gene: TRBJ1-1; CDR3aa: ASRPGSTEAF
abundance: NA; len: 13; v_gene: TRBV5-1; j_gene: TRBJ2-5; CDR3aa: ASSLGQTIQETQY
abundance: many; len: 9; v_gene: TRBV7-8; j_gene: TRBJ2-3; CDR3aa: ASSQRDTQY
abundance: NA; len: 10; v_gene: TRBV20-1; j_gene: TRBJ2-2; CDR3aa: SADRGTGELF
abundance: few; len: 11; v_gene: TRBV3-1; j_gene: TRBJ2-1; CDR3aa: ASSRLAYNEQF
abundance: NA; len: 12; v_gene: TRBV5-5; j_gene: TRBJ2-1; CDR3aa: ASSFLWSYNEQF
abundance: NA; len: 14; v_gene: TRBV9; j_gene: TRBJ2-3; CDR3aa: ASSVAGGIGTDTQY
abundance: few; len: 11; v_gene: TRBV7-9; j_gene: TRBJ1-5; CDR3aa: ASSFHSNQPQH
abundance: many; len: 12; v_gene: TRBV20-1; j_gene: TRBJ1-6; CDR3aa: SATAGQGLSPLH